This is a list of T cell receptor beta chains from one sample in a study of T cells in Graves' hyperthyroidism and ophthalmopathy. MiXCR, run by TCRdb on the multiplex PCR reads, gives a single entry per CDR3 protein. The sample carries some 250,000 distinct CDR3 sequences, more than 12% recorded once. Specimen: blood. The receptor source for this set is a woman between 40 and 50 years old with Graves' hyperthyroidism that later progressed to Graves' ophthalmopathy. CDR3s include the opening cysteine and the closing phenylalanine or tryptophan.

j_call v_call cdr3_aa
TRBJ1-3 TRBV7-3 CVSRRDGENTIYF
TRBJ2-7 TRBV12-3/TRBV12-4 CASSPQQNSYEQYF
TRBJ2-1 TRBV19 CASSARTRIGEQFF
TRBJ2-7 TRBV11-2 CASSPGAGQPYEQYF
TRBJ2-1 TRBV28 CASSQTGGEQFF
TRBJ2-7 TRBV5-1 CASSLGTYREGAYEQYF
TRBJ1-2 TRBV5-1 CASSTRTERGYTF
TRBJ1-1 TRBV25-1 CASRQQGNTEAFF
TRBJ2-5 TRBV7-3 CASGPIWGGNQYF
TRBJ1-1 TRBV11-2 CASSSTGTVNTEAFF
TRBJ2-3 TRBV9 CASSVRRTDTQYF
TRBJ1-6 TRBV30 CACQDSSYNSPLHF
TRBJ2-2 TRBV4-1 CASSPMTSSTGELFF
TRBJ2-5 TRBV12-3/TRBV12-4 CASSLVPGLAEETQYF
TRBJ2-3 TRBV18 CASLQAAETQYF
TRBJ2-6 TRBV15 CATSRGTDSGANVLTF
TRBJ2-4 TRBV6-5 CASSFGIAAVAKNIQYF
TRBJ2-1 TRBV18 CASSPPIGDRGRVVENEQFF
TRBJ2-1 TRBV6-2/TRBV6-3 CASSYRDYNEQFF
TRBJ2-7 TRBV11-2 CASSLYRDRLYEQYF
TRBJ2-7 TRBV30 CAWSVQGISYEQYF
TRBJ2-7 TRBV27 CASSFGTRYEQYF
TRBJ2-7 TRBV6-1 CATRPRTSGTYEQYF
TRBJ2-7 TRBV5-1 CASSLAPEKVSLAESEQYF
TRBJ2-5 TRBV4-2 CASSQGQETQYF
TRBJ2-7 TRBV27 CASSLSLLAGVYEQYF
TRBJ2-1 TRBV12-3/TRBV12-4 CASSLSGTGPYNEQFF
TRBJ2-5 TRBV19 CASSRDYQETQYF
TRBJ2-1 TRBV24-1 CATSDPGLAGRNEQFF
TRBJ1-2 TRBV19 CASTELPGQGNYGYTF
TRBJ1-1 TRBV6-1 CASSLRGEGSTEAFF
TRBJ1-1 TRBV12-3/TRBV12-4 CASSPQGALMNTEAFF
TRBJ1-4 TRBV9 CASSSRTGNEKLFF
TRBJ2-1 TRBV20-1 CSARGEGLGGRSYNEQFF
TRBJ1-3 TRBV5-1 CASSREGSGNTIYF
TRBJ2-7 TRBV18 CASSRTIGGSGDEQYF
TRBJ2-1 TRBV9 CASSADGYNEQFF
TRBJ2-3 TRBV9 CASSVATGTSGRWTDTQYF
TRBJ1-5 TRBV7-9 CAIEPGQTDQPQHF
TRBJ2-2 TRBV7-6 CASSLIVAGGPGNTGELFF
TRBJ2-5 TRBV4-1 CASSQEGLVYF
TRBJ2-1 TRBV6-1 CASSEPNRINEQFF
TRBJ2-5 TRBV6-1 CASTVQGVRETQYF
TRBJ2-7 TRBV4-1 CASSPQRRTGVHEQYF
TRBJ2-3 TRBV30 CAWSVKADNTDTQYF
TRBJ1-5 TRBV15 CATSNRDRGIKSNQPQHF
TRBJ2-2 TRBV10-3 CAIRSSGQGNTGELFF
TRBJ1-5 TRBV19 CASSPPRYQPQHF
TRBJ2-7 TRBV3-1 CASSHGLAGIYEQYF
TRBJ2-5 TRBV6-5 CASSYGTGGAETQYF
TRBJ1-1 TRBV2 CAGKEAAEAFF
TRBJ2-7 TRBV6-1 CASSESGPSYEQYF
TRBJ2-3 TRBV27 CASRSRLAGDTDTQYF
TRBJ1-5 TRBV5-1 CASSATGSQPQHF
TRBJ2-1 TRBV20-1 CSARGGSPAGRQFF
TRBJ1-1 TRBV7-3 CASGHGNTEAFF